The 22 T cell receptor beta chains below were found in one sample sequenced in a study of OX40 agonist ivuxolimab in advanced cancers. Libraries were built with the immunoSEQ multiplex PCR assay. The table comes from immuneACCESS by way of TCRdb, which keeps in-frame sequences with V and J called. Part of the clones is missing from these tables; in studies checked, under half for an unresolved V gene and the rest for unknown reasons. This sample has tens of thousands of clones in its table, and more than 85% of those were observed once. Of the sample, 1.1% is held by the ten largest clones. Sequences were derived from CD4+ or CD8+ T cells sorted from blood, sampled in a trial of the OX40 agonist ivuxolimab. These receptors were collected from an adult with an advanced solid tumor such as melanoma, head and neck, liver or kidney cancer.

The V call is TRBV18, the J call TRBJ2-7; D unclear. Germline V lookup: CDR1 KGHSH, CDR2 LQKENI. V shed 4 bases and J shed 6 bases, with 13 bases lying between them. The CDR3 loop spans 13 amino acids. CDR3 nucleotides: TGTGCCAGCTCACGCGCCCCAGACGGCGAGCAGTACTTC. It specifies CASSRAPDGEQYF.

This sequence joins TRBV28 and TRBJ2-5; possibly TRBD2 for D (5 bases). The last part of the DNA fits TRBJ2-7 better; the J call may be wrong. Germline V gene data show CDR1 as MDHEN and CDR2 as SYDVKM. CDR3 size: 13 residues. CDR3 sequence (DNA): TGTGCCAGCAGCACCGGACTGAACTACGAGCAGTACTTC. This gives the protein CASSTGLNYEQYF.

This chain joins TRBV7-9 and TRBJ2-2; 11 bases are shared with TRBD2. Trimming at V came to 5 bases and at J to 0 bases, leaving 5 bases not matched to a gene. Germline CDR1 is SEHNR and CDR2 is FQNEAQ (reference sequence). The CDR3 is 17 amino acids. The DNA for the CDR3 is TGTGCCAGCAGCCCTACGGGACTAGCGGCGAACACCGGGGAGCTGTTTTTT. Protein sequence: CASSPTGLAANTGELFF. Using reference TRBV7-9 and TRBJ2-2 for the parts outside the CDR3, the full variable domain is DTGVSQNPRHKITKRGQNVTFRCDPISEHNRLYWYRQTLGQGPEFLTYFQNEAQLEKSRLLSDRFSAERPKGSFSTLEIQRTEQGDSAMYLCASSPTGLAANTGELFFGEGSRLTVL.

This clone was observed once. The chain couples TRBV7-3 to TRBJ2-1; no firm D call. Germline V lookup: CDR1 SGHTA, CDR2 FQGTGA. The CDR3 is made up of 13 amino acids. V gave up 2 bases and J gave up 6 bases, with 8 bases separating them. The CDR3 region is CASSLPGLNEQFF. CDR3 bases: TGTGCCAGCAGCTTACCCGGGCTCAATGAGCAGTTCTTC.

The chain employs TRBV7-2 and TRBJ1-2, with a weak D call TRBD1 (5 bases). The germline V and J ends were trimmed by 3 bases and 0 bases, with 17 bases remaining between them. The CDR3 contains 17 residues. Germline CDR1 reads SGHTA; CDR2 reads FQGNSA. CDR3 DNA sequence: TGTGCCAGCAGCTTGGGGGAGGTAATCGGAGCTAACTATGGCTACACCTTC. It encodes CASSLGEVIGANYGYTF.

The chain links TRBV6-1 to TRBJ2-1; D perhaps matches TRBD1 (6 bases). From germline, CDR1 is MNHNS and CDR2 SASEGT. This CDR3 spans 14 amino acids. Trimming stripped 6 bases from V and 5 bases from J, with 14 bases between. In DNA, the CDR3 is TGTGCCAGCAGGAAGGGACAAAACGACAATGAGCAGTTCTTC. This encodes CASRKGQNDNEQFF.

The rearrangement uses TRBV5-1 and TRBJ2-1; a possible D gene is TRBD1 (6 bases). Germline V gene data show CDR1 as SGHRS and CDR2 as YFSETQ. CDR3 length: 19 residues. Deletions cut 4 bases from V and 0 bases from J, with 23 bases between. CDR3 amino acids: CASSEPGTRPRSSYNEQFF. CDR3 in DNA: TGCGCCAGCAGCGAGCCTGGGACAAGGCCTAGAAGCTCCTACAATGAGCAGTTCTTC.

The chain employs TRBV10-3 and TRBJ2-1; 9 bases fit TRBD1. This CDR3 spans 13 amino acids. The V and J ends lost 10 bases and 9 bases, in that order; junction bases with no gene match: 10. Per the germline V gene, CDR1 is ENHRY and CDR2 is SYGVKD. The CDR3 DNA is TGTGCCACGACAAGGACAGGGGCTACTGAGCAGTTCTTC. Translating it yields CATTRTGATEQFF.

This sequence joins TRBV18 and TRBJ2-1, with 9 bases identical to TRBD2. Germline trimming cut 2 bases from V and 6 bases from J; bases unmatched to any gene: 8. Germline V gene lookup returns CDR1 KGHSH and CDR2 LQKENI. This CDR3 comprises 16 residues. The CDR3 loop reads CASSPRSGRSLNEQFF. The CDR3 DNA reads as TGTGCCAGCTCACCAAGAAGCGGGAGGTCCCTCAATGAGCAGTTCTTC.

This clone was picked up a small number of times. The rearrangement uses TRBV6-6 and TRBJ2-5; D not certain. The germline V gene encodes CDR1 MNHNY and CDR2 SVGAGI (reference sequence). V gave up 5 bases and J gave up 5 bases, with 9 bases separating them. The CDR3 loop spans 12 amino acids. The CDR3 spells CASSRPSETQYF. CDR3 DNA: TGTGCCAGCAGTCGACCTAGTGAGACCCAGTACTTC.

The genes are TRBV18 and TRBJ2-1, with D unclear. The CDR3 totals 15 residues. V was shortened by 2 bases and J by 6 bases, with 14 bases between the two germline ends. CDR1 and CDR2 (germline): KGHSH, LQKENI. The CDR3 DNA reads as TGTGCCAGCTCACCAACTTCTAGAGGAGCCAATGAGCAGTTCTTC. It yields the protein CASSPTSRGANEQFF.

V and J are TRBV27 and TRBJ2-1; D uncertain. This CDR3 has 13 residues. Germline V gene sequence: CDR1 MNHEY, CDR2 SMNVEV (reference sequence). Between the trimmed V and J ends, which lost 6 bases and 9 bases, there was a span of 15 bases. This CDR3 reads CASSLSSYGEQFF. As DNA, the CDR3 is TGTGCCAGCAGCCTTTCTAGTTACGGTGAGCAGTTCTTC.

V is TRBV11-2 and J is TRBJ2-1; 13 nucleotides align to TRBD2. CDR3 length: 15 amino acids. The germline CDR1 and CDR2 sequences are SGHAT and FQNNGV. The ends lost 5 bases at V and 4 bases at J; junction bases unmatched: 2. The CDR3 here is CASSRGLAGYNEQFF. The CDR3 DNA reads as TGTGCCAGCAGCCGGGGACTAGCGGGATACAATGAGCAGTTCTTC.

The genes are TRBV29-1 and TRBJ1-4, with D maybe TRBD1 (6 bases). Germline V gene sequence: CDR1 SQVTM, CDR2 ANQGSEA. V lost 6 bases to trimming and J lost 3 bases, with 11 bases between them. CDR3 length: 13 residues. CDR3 nucleotide sequence: TGCAGCGTCCCCGACAGGTCTAATGAAAAACTGTTTTTT. Its protein is CSVPDRSNEKLFF.

This rearrangement joins TRBV5-4 to TRBJ2-7; 8 nucleotides match TRBD2. Germline CDR1 and CDR2: SGHNT and YYREEE (reference sequence). This CDR3 region has 14 residues. Trimming removed 0 bases from V and 6 bases from J; junction bases left unmatched: 5. The DNA for the CDR3 is TGTGCCAGCAGCTTGGAAGCGGGAGTGGGCGAGCAGTACTTC. This codes for CASSLEAGVGEQYF. Full variable domain (rest looked up from reference TRBV5-4 and TRBJ2-7): ETGVTQSPTHLIKTRGQQVTLRCSSQSGHNTVSWYQQALGQGPQFIFQYYREEENGRGNFPPRFSGLQFPNYSSELNVNALELDDSALYLCASSLEAGVGEQYFGPGTRLTVT.

The rearrangement links TRBV9 to TRBJ2-1; the match to TRBD2 covers 10 bases. CDR3 length: 17 residues. The germline V gene has CDR1 SGDLS and CDR2 YYNGEE. V gave up 3 bases and J gave up 1 base; unmatched junction bases: 7. The DNA for the CDR3 is TGTGCCAGCAGCGCACTCGGACTAGCGGATTCCTACAATGAGCAGTTCTTC. Translated: CASSALGLADSYNEQFF.

This rearrangement joins TRBV19 to TRBJ1-2, with D perhaps matching TRBD1 (5 bases). Germline CDR1 and CDR2: LNHDA and SQIVND (reference sequence). V lost 5 bases and J 4 bases, leaving 8 bases between the germline ends. The CDR3 covers 12 residues. CDR3 region: CASSEGFYGYTF. The CDR3 coding sequence is TGTGCCAGTAGTGAGGGGTTCTATGGCTACACCTTC.

V usage is TRBV29-1 and J usage is TRBJ2-6, with 9 bases identical to TRBD1. CDR1 is SQVTM and CDR2 is ANQGSEA in the germline V gene. The CDR3 length is 16 residues. V lost 5 bases, J lost 0 bases, and 5 bases stayed unmatched. The CDR3 reads CSVSGQGYSGANVLTF. Here the CDR3 DNA reads TGCAGCGTTTCGGGACAGGGCTACTCTGGGGCCAACGTCCTGACTTTC.

The chain is built from TRBV28 and TRBJ2-7; tentative D call: TRBD2 (6 bases). Trimming pared 5 bases from V and 3 bases from J, leaving 17 bases between. The CDR3 is 15 amino acids. CDR1 is MDHEN and CDR2 is SYDVKM in the germline V gene. CDR3 nucleotide sequence: TGTGCCAGCAGTCCCCCCGGGAGTGGATTCTACGAGCAGTACTTC. Protein: CASSPPGSGFYEQYF.

CDR3: CASSPTSGPFYEQYF. CDR3 nucleotides: TGTGCCAGCAGCCCTACTAGCGGGCCTTTCTACGAGCAGTACTTC. J is TRBJ2-7 and V is TRBV7-8, with 9 bases aligning to TRBD2. The junction had 8 bases not matched to a gene; V was cut back by 5 bases and J by 3 bases. The CDR3 contains 15 residues. Germline-derived CDR1 and CDR2 are SGHVS and FQNEAQ.

The chain combines TRBV9 with TRBJ2-1, with 10 bases that match TRBD2. Trimming took 0 bases from V and 9 from J; bases not matched to a gene: 12. The germline gives CDR1 SGDLS, CDR2 YYNGEE. The CDR3 loop spans 17 amino acids. CDR3 coding DNA: TGTGCCAGCAGCGTAGAAGCGGGAGGGTCTATTGATCGTGAGCAGTTCTTC. This sequence encodes CASSVEAGGSIDREQFF.

The V gene is TRBV30, the J gene TRBJ1-6; D unresolved. The length of the CDR3 is 13 residues. Trimming took off 5 bases at V and 14 bases at J, with 19 bases between the two ends. Germline-derived CDR1 and CDR2 are GTSNPN and SVGIG (reference sequence). CDR3 protein: CAWSIAARGTLHF. CDR3 nucleotides: TGTGCCTGGTCTATAGCAGCCCGAGGGACCCTCCACTTT.